This TCR beta chain comes out of a study of T cell responses to AZD1222 COVID-19 vaccine. Findings and caveats of the study: In the spike-specific TCR repertoire, nearly half reportedly target unmutated variant regions.

There are 14 residues in the CDR3. V gave up 3 bases and J gave up 5 bases, with 13 bases separating them. Per germline, CDR1 DFQATT and CDR2 SNEGSKA (reference sequence). Here immunoSEQ multiplex PCR was the method, and the copy in TCRdb shows in-frame clones only, minus some. Of approximately 84,000 clones in the sample, about nine tenths were seen once. With respect to this clone: Its specificity is not known.

The receptor comes from an adult in good health. Material: peripheral blood, obtained on day 0 of AZD1222 vaccination. The chain has TRBV20-1 and TRBJ2-2; weak D call: TRBD2 (6 bases). The CDR3 is CSASYSGGTGELFF. The CDR3 DNA is TGCAGTGCTAGTTACTCCGGGGGTACCGGGGAGCTGTTTTTT.